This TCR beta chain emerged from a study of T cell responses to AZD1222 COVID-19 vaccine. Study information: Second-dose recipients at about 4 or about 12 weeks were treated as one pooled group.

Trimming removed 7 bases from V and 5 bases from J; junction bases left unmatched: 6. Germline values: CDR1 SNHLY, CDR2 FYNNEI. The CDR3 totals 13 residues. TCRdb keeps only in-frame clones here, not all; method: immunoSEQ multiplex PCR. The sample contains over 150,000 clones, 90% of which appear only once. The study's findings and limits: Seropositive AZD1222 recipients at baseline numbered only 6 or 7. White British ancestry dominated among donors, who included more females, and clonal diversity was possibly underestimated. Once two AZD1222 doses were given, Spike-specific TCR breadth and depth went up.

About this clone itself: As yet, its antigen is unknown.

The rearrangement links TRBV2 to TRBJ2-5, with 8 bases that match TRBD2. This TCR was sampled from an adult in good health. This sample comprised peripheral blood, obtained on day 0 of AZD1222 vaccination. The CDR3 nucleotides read TGTGCCAGCAAAGCGGGGGCGGAGGAGACCCAGTACTTC. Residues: CASKAGAEETQYF.